This T cell receptor beta chain was retrieved from a study of T cell repertoires in cytomegalovirus infection. Notes on the study in general: There were carriers of CMV plus the relevant HLA, and cumulative public TCR beta family frequency identified them. There were HLA-C-restricted CMV-specific TCR beta clonotypes dominating the ex vivo response.

Comments on this clonotype: Its antigen is as yet unknown. This may stem from a read error, because a much larger clone lies one nucleotide away.

The germline V gene has CDR1 SEHNR and CDR2 FQNEAQ (reference sequence). V lost 3 bases and J lost 6, with 8 bases in between. The CDR3 contains 13 residues. TCRdb processed the reads anew with MiXCR; each CDR3 protein has one entry. This table holds fewer than 550,000 distinct CDR3 sequences, about 15% found once. This chain joins TRBV7-9 and TRBJ2-2; TRBD2 might be the D (6 bases). Sequencing used CD8+ T cells from PBMCs. The receptor was derived from a human donor in good health (CMV status not recorded). Some clones in this sample may be carry-over from other donors' samples. CDR3 region: CASSFGGAGELFF. The CDR3 bases are TGTGCCAGCAGCTTCGGAGGGGCCGGGGAGCTGTTTTTT. Using reference TRBV7-9 and TRBJ2-2 for the parts outside the CDR3, the full variable domain is DTGVSQNPRHKITKRGQNVTFRCDPISEHNRLYWYRQTLGQGPEFLTYFQNEAQLEKSRLLSDRFSAERPKGSFSTLEIQRTEQGDSAMYLCASSFGGAGELFFGEGSRLTVL.